In this sample, the clone carrying this TCR beta chain turned up many times. Its antigen is as yet unknown. Amplified TCR beta CDR3 regions came from RNA transcripts. When the TCR CDR3 underwent first-round RT-PCR, the HTBI primer set was used. A single record per CDR3 protein comes from TCRdb applying MiXCR to the multiplex PCR reads. In the table there are around 480,000 distinct CDR3 sequences, around an eighth of which are singletons. CDR1 and CDR2 (germline): SGHTS, YDEGEE. The J segment lost 5 bases and the V segment lost 4 bases, leaving 6 bases of the junction unmatched. This CDR3 contains 15 residues. The data were taken from a study of T cells in Graves' hyperthyroidism and ophthalmopathy. Study conclusions and caveats: Most clonotypes expanded in thyroid above 0.001 were likewise present in blood. Median prediction lead before ophthalmopathy onset was roughly 6 months with the model.

Uncontrolled infection, other autoimmune disease, pregnancy or lactation disqualified patients from enrolment. This chain joins TRBV5-8 and TRBJ2-5; TRBD2 matches at 12 bases. The sequenced sample was blood. This sequence originates from a woman aged 18-30 years with Graves' hyperthyroidism. The CDR3 nucleotides read TGTGCCAGCAGCCAACTAGCGGGAGGTTTTGAGACCCAGTACTTC. Translation: CASSQLAGGFETQYF.